The 29 T cell receptor beta chains reported below all come from one sample, sequenced in a study of blood T cells in healthy people across ages. Then a second PCR, running roughly 7 to 11 cycles, was carried out with a sample-barcoded 5' primer and a J-beta primer mix. TCRdb fed the 5' RACE reads into MiXCR, producing one record per CDR3 protein. Among 700,000 to 800,000 distinct CDR3 sequences listed, about 40% were seen once. The sample consisted of blood. All receptors derive from a woman in her sixties or seventies in good health.

V gene TRBV3-1 combines with J gene TRBJ2-2; D remains ambiguous. CDR3 length: 13 residues. Trimming shortened V by 2 bases and J by 5 bases, and 6 bases separated the two germline ends. CDR1 is LGHDT, CDR2 YNNKEL, per germline (reference sequence). For the CDR3, the DNA is TGTGCCAGCAGCCAACACCGGACCGGGGAGCTGTTTTTT. Residues: CASSQHRTGELFF.

The chain employs TRBV7-2 and TRBJ1-1; possible D gene TRBD1, 6 bases. V dropped 8 bases and J dropped 4 bases, with 14 bases sitting between them. CDR1 SGHTA and CDR2 FQGNSA come from the germline V gene. CDR3 length: 13 residues. The CDR3 here is CASSGEGVTEAFF. The CDR3 DNA sequence: TGTGCCAGCTCCGGTGAGGGGGTCACTGAAGCTTTCTTT. Full variable domain (missing parts from reference TRBV7-2 and TRBJ1-1): GAGVSQSPSNKVTEKGKDVELRCDPISGHTALYWYRQSLGQGLEFLIYFQGNSAPDKSGLPSDRFSAERTGGSVSTLTIQRTQQEDSAVYLCASSGEGVTEAFFGQGTRLTVV.

This sequence joins TRBV29-1 and TRBJ2-5, with TRBD1 matching over 9 bases. This CDR3 is built from 13 residues. V was clipped by 6 bases and J by 5 bases; unmatched bases: 7. Germline V gives CDR1 SQVTM, CDR2 ANQGSEA. This CDR3 reads CSVGDRVVETQYF. The CDR3 DNA reads TGCAGCGTCGGGGACAGGGTGGTGGAGACCCAGTACTTC.

This clonotype has ten or more counts. This chain links TRBV3-1 with TRBJ1-1; D gene ambiguous. Germline CDR1 reads LGHDT; CDR2 reads YNNKEL (reference sequence). The CDR3 consists of 14 residues. V was cut by 1 base and J by 0 bases, with 6 bases left in between. CDR3 coding DNA: TGTGCCAGCAGCCAAGCAGCGGTGAACACTGAAGCTTTCTTT. Translated, it gives CASSQAAVNTEAFF.

The chain links TRBV20-1 to TRBJ1-4; 7 nucleotides agree with TRBD1. J lost 4 bases, V lost 3 bases, and 5 bases had no gene match. The CDR3 length is 14 residues. The V gene's germline CDR1 is DFQATT and CDR2 SNEGSKA (reference sequence). The CDR3 protein is CSASPGQNNEKLFF. The CDR3 region has the DNA TGCAGTGCTAGCCCGGGACAGAATAATGAAAAACTGTTTTTT.

The genes are TRBV27 and TRBJ1-4, with D possibly matching TRBD1 (6 bases). Per germline, CDR1 MNHEY and CDR2 SMNVEV (reference sequence). This CDR3 region has 15 residues. Trimming removed 5 bases from V and 6 bases from J, with 16 bases in between. In nucleotides, the CDR3 is TGTGCCAGCAGTCCCCGGACAGTAAGAGATGAAAAACTGTTTTTT. Protein product: CASSPRTVRDEKLFF. The full variable domain, its missing parts supplied by reference TRBV27 and TRBJ1-4, is EAQVTQNPRYLITVTGKKLTVTCSQNMNHEYMSWYRQDPGLGLRQIYYSMNVEVTDKGDVPEGYKVSRKEKRNFPLILESPSPNQTSLYFCASSPRTVRDEKLFFGSGTQLSVL.

The chain couples TRBV29-1 to TRBJ1-1, with a possible D match to TRBD1 (6 bases). Trimming pared 5 bases from V and 6 bases from J, leaving 10 bases between. The CDR3 loop spans 11 amino acids. CDR1 is SQVTM and CDR2 is ANQGSEA in the germline V gene. CDR3 bases: TGCAGCGTTTCTCCAGGGGCTGAAGCTTTCTTT. Amino acids: CSVSPGAEAFF.

Concerning this clonotype itself: One base away lies a much larger clone, so this may be a sequencing read error. V gene TRBV12-3 or TRBV12-4 combines with J gene TRBJ2-1; 10 nucleotides align to TRBD2. This CDR3 is built from 17 residues. V dropped 5 bases and J dropped 6; count of bases not matched to a gene: 13. The CDR3 loop is CASSPLGTSVCGNEQFF. Written as DNA, the CDR3 is TGTGCCAGCAGTCCTCTAGGGACTAGCGTTTGTGGCAATGAGCAGTTCTTC.

V and J are TRBV4-3 and TRBJ1-1; D is undetermined. V dropped 0 bases and J dropped 0 bases, with 5 bases sitting between them. Germline CDR1 is LGHNA and CDR2 is YSLEER. The CDR3 length is 14 residues. The CDR3 nucleotides read TGCGCCAGCAGCCAAGAGACCGTGAACACTGAAGCTTTCTTT. It encodes CASSQETVNTEAFF.

There are a few counts of this clonotype. In DNA, the CDR3 is TGTGCCAGCAGCGTATCAGCGGGGTGGGATGAGCAGTTCTTC. The encoded protein is CASSVSAGWDEQFF. The rearrangement links TRBV9 to TRBJ2-1; TRBD2 agrees at 7 bases. The CDR3 spans 14 residues. CDR1 and CDR2 (germline): SGDLS, YYNGEE. V dropped 1 base and J dropped 8; count of bases not matched to a gene: 6.

The chain links TRBV10-3 to TRBJ2-7; 12 bases are shared with TRBD2. CDR1 and CDR2 (germline): ENHRY, SYGVKD. The J segment lost 3 bases and the V segment lost 0 bases, leaving 3 bases of the junction unmatched. The CDR3 has 16 amino acids. The CDR3 is CAISESLAGGDYEQYF. The CDR3 DNA reads TGTGCCATCAGTGAGTCACTAGCGGGGGGAGACTACGAGCAGTACTTC.

J is TRBJ2-3 and V is TRBV7-6; D not certain. This CDR3 spans 13 amino acids. Trimming took off 5 bases at V and 4 bases at J, with 10 bases between the two ends. CDR1 is SGHVS, CDR2 FNYEAQ, per germline. CDR3 in DNA: TGTGCCAGCAGCCGTGGAAACGCAGATACGCAGTATTTT. Residues: CASSRGNADTQYF. Looking up the rest from reference TRBV7-6 and TRBJ2-3 gives the full variable domain: GAGVSQSPRYKVTKRGQDVALRCDPISGHVSLYWYRQALGQGPEFLTYFNYEAQQDKSGLPNDRFSAERPEGSISTLTIQRTEQRDSAMYRCASSRGNADTQYFGPGTRLTVL.

Notes on this clonotype: A read error may explain this, as a much larger clone is one base away. The J gene is TRBJ2-4, the V gene TRBV27; 8 nucleotides match TRBD1. This CDR3 is 16 amino acids long. Germline-derived CDR1 and CDR2 are MNHEY and SMNVEV (reference sequence). V lost 5 bases and J lost 2; bases outside the gene matches: 8. The DNA for the CDR3 is TGTGCCAGCAGTCGGCAGGGGGCCTACACCAAAAACATTCAGTACTTC. Amino acid sequence: CASSRQGAYTKNIQYF.

This clonotype was counted a few times. This rearrangement joins TRBV20-1 to TRBJ2-5; TRBD1 aligns across 8 bases. V trimming: 3 bases; J trimming: 2 bases; junction bases outside the gene matches: 5. Looked up from germline, CDR1 is DFQATT and CDR2 is SNEGSKA (reference sequence). The CDR3 totals 14 residues. CDR3: CSARAGQGQETQYF. The DNA of the CDR3 is TGCAGTGCTAGGGCCGGACAGGGACAAGAGACCCAGTACTTC.

This clonotype was counted between two and nine times. The V gene is TRBV10-2, the J gene TRBJ2-7, with 7 bases lining up with TRBD2. V gave up 2 bases and J gave up 5 bases; unmatched junction bases: 6. Looked up from germline, CDR1 is WSHSY and CDR2 is SAAADI. CDR3 length: 14 amino acids. This CDR3 reads CASSEGLGRHEQYF. The DNA of the CDR3 is TGCGCCAGCAGTGAGGGACTAGGAAGGCACGAGCAGTACTTC.

This clonotype was seen a handful of times. The rearrangement links TRBV29-1 to TRBJ2-1; 7 bases fit TRBD2. The DNA end favors TRBJ2-7, so the J call may be wrong. Germline CDR1 SQVTM, CDR2 ANQGSEA. This CDR3 is built from 12 residues. The CDR3 DNA reads TGCAGCGTTGCCGGGGGGTACAATGAGCAGTACTTC. Its translation is CSVAGGYNEQYF.

This clonotype turned up a few times. This chain connects TRBV5-5 to TRBJ2-3, with D maybe TRBD2 (5 bases). The CDR3 sequence is 17 residues long. Per the germline V gene, CDR1 is SGHKS and CDR2 is YYEKEE (reference sequence). The ends were cut back, 4 bases at V and 5 bases at J, with 23 bases in the middle. The chain's CDR3 is CASSGLRFGGAGDTQYF. CDR3 nucleotides: TGTGCCAGCAGCGGTCTCCGTTTCGGCGGCGCGGGAGATACGCAGTATTTT.

This clonotype appeared a few times. The chain joins TRBV5-1 to TRBJ1-2; no definite D call. Trimming took 6 bases from V and 7 from J, leaving 22 bases between them. The CDR3 covers 15 residues. Germline CDR1 SGHRS, CDR2 YFSETQ. Here the CDR3 reads CASTLRLLGSGGYTF. Written as DNA, the CDR3 is TGCGCCAGCACCTTACGCTTGTTAGGGTCCGGTGGCTACACCTTC.

The chain couples TRBV27 to TRBJ2-7; D perhaps matches TRBD2 (6 bases). From germline, CDR1 is MNHEY and CDR2 SMNVEV (reference sequence). This CDR3 region has 15 residues. Trimming took off 2 bases at V and 6 bases at J, with 17 bases between the two ends. The CDR3 DNA is TGTGCCAGCAGTTTAGTTTCGCGGGGTAAAGGCGAGCAGTACTTC. Amino acids: CASSLVSRGKGEQYF.

This clonotype occurred a few times. V and J are TRBV7-2 and TRBJ2-7; tentatively, D is TRBD1 (5 bases). The ends were cut back, 6 bases at V and 3 bases at J, with 12 bases in the middle. Germline CDR1 SGHTA, CDR2 FQGNSA. The CDR3 runs 13 residues. The CDR3 region is CASRGGHLYEQYF. The CDR3 DNA reads TGTGCCAGCAGAGGTGGACACCTCTACGAGCAGTACTTC.

J is TRBJ1-2 and V is TRBV12-3 or TRBV12-4; 8 nucleotides line up with TRBD1. This CDR3 spans 13 amino acids. V shed 5 bases, J shed 6 bases, and the junction held 5 bases outside the gene matches. The CDR3 DNA sequence: TGTGCCAGCAGTCCCCAGGGGGCTCATGGCTACACCTTC. Translating it yields CASSPQGAHGYTF.

This clonotype has just a few counts. V gene TRBV5-5 combines with J gene TRBJ2-1; 9 bases map to TRBD1. The CDR3 totals 14 residues. V dropped 2 bases and J dropped 7; count of bases not matched to a gene: 4. Per germline, CDR1 SGHKS and CDR2 YYEKEE (reference sequence). Here the CDR3 reads CASSFDRGWNEQFF. DNA of the CDR3: TGTGCCAGCAGCTTTGACAGGGGGTGGAATGAGCAGTTCTTC.

This clonotype was seen only a few times. The chain employs TRBV3-1 and TRBJ2-1; TRBD2 matches at 9 bases. Per germline, CDR1 LGHDT and CDR2 YNNKEL (reference sequence). J lost 8 bases, V lost 4 bases, and 15 bases had no gene match. CDR3 length: 17 residues. This chain's CDR3 is CASSLGKAGGHPDEQFF. DNA of the CDR3: TGTGCCAGCAGCCTGGGAAAAGCGGGGGGCCATCCCGATGAGCAGTTCTTC.

This clonotype was seen more than once but under ten times. V is TRBV25-1 and J is TRBJ2-3, with D possibly TRBD2 on 5 matching bases. This CDR3 has 14 residues. Germline values: CDR1 MGHDK, CDR2 SYGVNS. Trimming cost V 5 bases and J 1 base, with 10 bases left between them. CDR3 DNA sequence: TGTGCCAGCAGTCCCTGGGGAGGCACAGATACGCAGTATTTT. Translation gives CASSPWGGTDTQYF.

This clonotype was seen a handful of times. The rearrangement joins TRBV20-1 to TRBJ1-1; maybe TRBD1 (5 bases). V lost 3 bases, J lost 0 bases, and 11 bases lay in between. The CDR3 is made up of 14 amino acids. Germline V gives CDR1 DFQATT, CDR2 SNEGSKA (reference sequence). The CDR3 region is CSASPGRMNTEAFF. In nucleotides, the CDR3 is TGCAGTGCTAGCCCGGGACGGATGAACACTGAAGCTTTCTTT.

The chain couples TRBV29-1 to TRBJ2-2, with D unresolved. V lost 1 base and J lost 1, with 1 base in between. The germline V gene encodes CDR1 SQVTM and CDR2 ANQGSEA. The CDR3 runs 12 residues. DNA of the CDR3: TGCAGCGTTGAAGGGAACACCGGGGAGCTGTTTTTT. It codes for CSVEGNTGELFF.

The chain is built from TRBV20-1 and TRBJ2-3, with D maybe TRBD2 (6 bases). The CDR3 loop spans 13 amino acids. From germline, CDR1 is DFQATT and CDR2 SNEGSKA (reference sequence). The CDR3 sequence is CSRVGGLTDTQYF. CDR3 bases: TGCAGCAGAGTCGGGGGTCTCACAGATACGCAGTATTTT.

The CDR3 loop reads CSAPVEGQETQYF. CDR3 bases: TGCAGTGCTCCGGTGGAGGGACAAGAGACCCAGTACTTC. The V call is TRBV20-1, the J call TRBJ2-5, with D possibly matching TRBD2 (6 bases). Germline V gene sequence: CDR1 DFQATT, CDR2 SNEGSKA (reference sequence). V was shortened by 5 bases and J by 2 bases, with 12 bases between the two germline ends. This CDR3 has 13 residues.

The chain carries TRBV6-2 or TRBV6-3 and TRBJ2-1; 14 bases line up with TRBD2. The CDR3 consists of 15 residues. The germline CDR1 and CDR2 sequences are MNHEY and SVGEGT. V trimming: 6 bases; J trimming: 9 bases; junction bases outside the gene matches: 7. CDR3 region: CASRKTSGRASEQFF. The CDR3 coding sequence is TGTGCCAGCAGGAAGACTAGCGGGAGGGCGAGTGAGCAGTTCTTC.